A single sample gave rise to the 24 T cell receptor beta chains below, sequenced in a study of identical twins. TCRdb analysed the 5' RACE reads with MiXCR anew, one entry per CDR3 protein. The sample records under 500,000 distinct CDR3 sequences, roughly an eighth being singletons. These records were also assigned to another study, of yellow fever vaccine responses in identical twins.

The source material was CD4+ T cells sorted from blood. These receptors were collected from a woman aged 18-35 years in good health.

The chain uses TRBV20-1 and TRBJ2-7; D gene ambiguous. The CDR3 consists of 12 residues. V gave up 1 base and J gave up 5 bases, with 9 bases separating them. CDR1 DFQATT and CDR2 SNEGSKA come from the germline V gene (reference sequence). This CDR3 is CSARGQADEQYF. The CDR3 coding sequence is TGCAGTGCTAGAGGTCAGGCTGACGAGCAGTACTTC.

V usage is TRBV7-3 and J usage is TRBJ1-1, with TRBD1 as a possible D gene (6 bases). With 5 bases removed from V and 3 bases from J, the gap between germline ends came to 10 bases. This CDR3 has 13 amino acids. Germline loops: CDR1 SGHTA, CDR2 FQGTGA. In DNA, the CDR3 is TGTGCCAGCAGCCTTAACAGGGACACTGAAGCTTTCTTT. Its protein product is CASSLNRDTEAFF.

This clonotype was detected ten times or more. The V call is TRBV12-3 or TRBV12-4, the J call TRBJ2-2, with D possibly TRBD2 on 6 matching bases. Deletions cut 11 bases from V and 5 bases from J, with 15 bases between. The CDR3 covers 13 residues. CDR3 protein: CADCREDTGELFF. The CDR3 region has the DNA TGTGCCGACTGCAGGGAGGATACCGGGGAGCTGTTTTTT.

The count of this clonotype is one. This chain's CDR3 is CASRDTGGRANVLTF. The CDR3 nucleotides are TGTGCCAGCAGGGACACTGGGGGGCGGGCCAACGTCCTGACTTTC. The rearrangement links TRBV6-1 to TRBJ2-6; D possibly uses TRBD1 or TRBD2 (6 bases each). The CDR3 totals 15 residues. Trimming cost V 6 bases and J 5 bases, with 14 bases left between them. Germline CDR1 MNHNS, CDR2 SASEGT.

This clonotype was detected only a few times. The CDR3 loop reads CASSTGPSRGTDTQYF. In DNA form, the CDR3 reads TGTGCCAGCAGCACCGGACCCTCGAGGGGCACAGATACGCAGTATTTT. The chain links TRBV5-6 to TRBJ2-3, with TRBD2 as a possible D gene (5 bases). The germline gives CDR1 SGHDT, CDR2 YYEEEE. This CDR3 contains 16 residues. V lost 4 bases, J lost 1 base, and 16 bases lay in between.

The chain recombines TRBV9 with TRBJ1-2; 8 nucleotides line up with TRBD1. After removal of 4 bases from V and 8 bases from J, the junction contained 7 bases not matched to a gene. Germline assignment: CDR1 SGDLS and CDR2 YYNGEE. The CDR3 spans 13 residues. The CDR3 loop is CASSPKDRDGYTF. The CDR3 DNA is TGTGCCAGCAGCCCAAAGGACAGGGACGGCTACACCTTC.

The CDR3 is CASSQDLARQGYTF. The CDR3 DNA follows: TGCGCCAGCAGCCAAGATTTGGCAAGACAGGGCTACACCTTC. The chain uses TRBV4-3 and TRBJ1-2, with D perhaps TRBD1 (5 bases). From germline, CDR1 is LGHNA and CDR2 YSLEER. This CDR3 is built from 14 residues. Trimming removed 0 bases from V and 8 bases from J, with 13 bases in between.

J is TRBJ2-1 and V is TRBV7-2; D gene unclear. Trimming shortened V by 5 bases and J by 5 bases, and 10 bases separated the two germline ends. This CDR3 is 13 amino acids long. Germline CDR1 reads SGHTA; CDR2 reads FQGNSA. DNA of the CDR3: TGTGCCAGCAGCCCACCCGCGGACAATGAGCAGTTCTTC. It is translated as CASSPPADNEQFF. The complete variable domain, with remaining parts taken from reference TRBV7-2 and TRBJ2-1, reads GAGVSQSPSNKVTEKGKDVELRCDPISGHTALYWYRQSLGQGLEFLIYFQGNSAPDKSGLPSDRFSAERTGGSVSTLTIQRTQQEDSAVYLCASSPPADNEQFFGPGTRLTVL.

The chain combines TRBV7-2 with TRBJ2-5, with 9 bases lining up with TRBD2. CDR1 SGHTA and CDR2 FQGNSA come from the germline V gene. V trimming: 1 base; J trimming: 4 bases; junction bases outside the gene matches: 7. The CDR3 sequence is 16 residues long. CDR3 residues: CASSLDGGGAGETQYF. As DNA, the CDR3 is TGTGCCAGCAGCTTAGATGGCGGGGGGGCCGGAGAGACCCAGTACTTC.

This clonotype appeared a few times. The chain is built from TRBV11-2 and TRBJ2-3, with 9 bases identical to TRBD2. Germline V lookup: CDR1 SGHAT, CDR2 FQNNGV. The CDR3 extends over 17 amino acids. Trimming cost V 0 bases and J 2 bases; bases outside gene matches: 6. The CDR3, as DNA: TGTGCCAGCAGCTTAGAGGGGCGGGGGGGCGCCACAGATACGCAGTATTTT. It translates to CASSLEGRGGATDTQYF.

Details on this clonotype: A junction end diverges from the germline sequence, so it may reflect a read error. The rearrangement joins TRBV3-1 to TRBJ2-2; D unclear. The CDR3 length is 15 residues. Per germline, CDR1 LGHDT and CDR2 YNNKEL (reference sequence). The CDR3, as DNA: TGTGCCAGCTGCCAAGTCTCACGGAGAAGCGGGGAGCTGTTTTTT. This encodes CASCQVSRRSGELFF.

This clonotype was counted only a few times. The chain links TRBV9 to TRBJ2-2; D assignment may be TRBD1 or TRBD2 (5 bases each). V dropped 5 bases and J dropped 0 bases, with 11 bases sitting between them. The CDR3 covers 15 residues. CDR1 is SGDLS and CDR2 is YYNGEE in the germline V gene. The CDR3 reads CASRAGTANTGELFF. CDR3 bases: TGTGCCAGCAGAGCCGGGACGGCGAACACCGGGGAGCTGTTTTTT.

The rearrangement uses TRBV29-1 and TRBJ1-1; D is possibly TRBD1 (5 bases). V gave up 5 bases and J gave up 1 base, with 17 bases separating them. Germline assignment: CDR1 SQVTM and CDR2 ANQGSEA. The CDR3 contains 15 residues. CDR3 coding DNA: TGCAGCGTTCGACTGAGGGGATTAAAGAACACTGAAGCTTTCTTT. This encodes CSVRLRGLKNTEAFF.

The sample holds one count of this clonotype. The DNA of the CDR3 is TGCAGTGCAAATGGACTTGGACTAGCAGCGATAGATACGCAGTATTTT. It encodes CSANGLGLAAIDTQYF. This rearrangement joins TRBV20-1 to TRBJ2-3; 8 bases are a match to TRBD2. The V gene's germline CDR1 is DFQATT and CDR2 SNEGSKA (reference sequence). Trimming removed 6 bases from V and 5 bases from J; junction bases left unmatched: 16. The CDR3 is made up of 16 amino acids.

In this sample, this clonotype turned up a few times. The gene calls are TRBV7-2 and TRBJ2-1; 11 nucleotides agree with TRBD2. The germline V gene encodes CDR1 SGHTA and CDR2 FQGNSA. V lost 1 base, J lost 9 bases, and 8 bases stayed unmatched. The CDR3 is 16 residues long. The CDR3 region has the DNA TGTGCCAGCAGCTTAGATAGCGGGAGGGCCATACCTGAGCAGTTCTTC. Protein sequence: CASSLDSGRAIPEQFF.

This clonotype was counted between two and nine times. This chain joins TRBV30 and TRBJ2-5; 10 nucleotides agree with TRBD1. V lost 4 bases, J lost 7 bases, and 9 bases stayed unmatched. In germline, CDR1 is GTSNPN, CDR2 SVGIG (reference sequence). The CDR3 extends over 14 amino acids. The CDR3: CAWTRDRGSGTQYF. CDR3 in DNA: TGTGCCTGGACACGGGACAGGGGTTCAGGGACCCAGTACTTC.

This clonotype was detected a few times. This sequence joins TRBV10-3 and TRBJ1-1; D gene unclear. Germline CDR1 ENHRY, CDR2 SYGVKD. The CDR3 runs to 14 residues. V gave up 0 bases and J gave up 1 base, with 6 bases separating them. CDR3 DNA: TGTGCCATCAGTGAGTCGAGACAGAACACTGAAGCTTTCTTT. The encoded protein is CAISESRQNTEAFF.

Only a few counts were recorded for this clonotype. The J gene is TRBJ2-3, the V gene TRBV7-2, with D uncertain. The CDR3 contains 16 residues. Germline-derived CDR1 and CDR2 are SGHTA and FQGNSA. The V end lost 5 bases, the J end lost 0 bases, and 15 bases lay between the germline ends. Here the CDR3 reads CASSPSVRGSTDTQYF. For the CDR3, the DNA is TGTGCCAGCAGCCCCTCGGTGCGCGGTAGCACAGATACGCAGTATTTT.

V is TRBV18 and J is TRBJ2-5; D is possibly TRBD1 or TRBD2 (5 bases each). The V gene lost 2 bases and the J gene lost 4 bases, with 8 bases spanning the gap. This CDR3 contains 13 residues. Germline V gene lookup returns CDR1 KGHSH and CDR2 LQKENI. CDR3: CASSPRDGETQYF. CDR3 DNA: TGTGCCAGCTCACCAAGGGACGGAGAGACCCAGTACTTC.

The sample holds many counts of this clonotype. This chain connects TRBV12-3 or TRBV12-4 to TRBJ1-1; tentatively, D is TRBD1 (6 bases). The CDR3 sequence is 17 residues long. Between the trimmed V and J ends, which lost 6 bases and 2 bases, there was a span of 22 bases. The CDR3 DNA is TGTGCCAGCAGACCTTCGTGGGGGCGAGTAACTAACACTGAAGCTTTCTTT. Translating gives CASRPSWGRVTNTEAFF.

This clonotype has a count of ten or more. This rearrangement joins TRBV7-2 to TRBJ2-7, with TRBD2 matching over 9 bases. J lost 0 bases, V lost 5 bases, and 2 bases had no gene match. The CDR3 has 14 amino acids. Germline loops: CDR1 SGHTA, CDR2 FQGNSA. The CDR3 bases are TGTGCCAGCAGCAGTAGCGGGAGCTCCTACGAGCAGTACTTC. This sequence encodes CASSSSGSSYEQYF.

The V call is TRBV12-3 or TRBV12-4, the J call TRBJ1-2; TRBD1 is a possible D gene (5 bases). The V and J ends lost 6 bases and 8 bases respectively, with 16 bases between them. The CDR3 loop spans 13 amino acids. The CDR3 DNA is TGTGCCAGCAGCTCCGGGACGGCGAGAGGCTACACCTTC. Encoded protein: CASSSGTARGYTF.

This clonotype showed up just once. The chain employs TRBV20-1 and TRBJ1-5, with D tentatively TRBD1 (6 bases). V shed 7 bases and J shed 5 bases, with 15 bases lying between them. CDR1 and CDR2 (germline): DFQATT, SNEGSKA (reference sequence). This CDR3 has 13 amino acids. The CDR3, as DNA: TGCAGTGTCAAAAGGGGGGTTGATCAGCCCCAGCATTTT. It codes for CSVKRGVDQPQHF.

This clonotype was observed a few times. The chain recombines TRBV6-2 or TRBV6-3 with TRBJ2-5, with 11 nucleotides matching TRBD2. The CDR3 covers 14 residues. Trimming cost V 8 bases and J 8 bases; bases outside gene matches: 10. Germline V gene sequence: CDR1 MNHEY, CDR2 SVGEGT. CDR3 in amino acids: CASDLAGGKRTQYF. The CDR3, as DNA: TGTGCCAGCGATTTAGCGGGAGGGAAGAGAACCCAGTACTTC.